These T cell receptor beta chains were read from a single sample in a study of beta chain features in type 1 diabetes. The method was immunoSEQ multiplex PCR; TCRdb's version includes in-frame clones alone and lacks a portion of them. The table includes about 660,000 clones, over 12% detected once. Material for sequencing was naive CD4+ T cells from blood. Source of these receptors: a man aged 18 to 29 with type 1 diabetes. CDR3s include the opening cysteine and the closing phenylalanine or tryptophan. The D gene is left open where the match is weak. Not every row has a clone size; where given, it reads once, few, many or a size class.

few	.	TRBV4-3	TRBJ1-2	CASSQGVGETNYGYTF	TGCGCCAGCAGCCAAGGGGTGGGGGAGACTAACTATGGCTACACCTTC
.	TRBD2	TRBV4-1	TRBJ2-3	CASSQEATSGADTQYF	TGCGCCAGCAGCCAAGAAGCGACTAGCGGAGCAGATACGCAGTATTTT
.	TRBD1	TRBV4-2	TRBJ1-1	CASSLGQGDITEAFF	TGTGCCAGCAGTCTAGGACAGGGCGATATCACTGAAGCTTTCTTT
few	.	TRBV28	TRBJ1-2	CASSPGGFGYTF	TGTGCCAGCAGCCCCGGAGGGTTTGGCTACACCTTC
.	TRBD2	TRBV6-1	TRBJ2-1	CASSGLAGPYNEQFF	TGTGCCAGCAGTGGGCTAGCGGGACCCTACAATGAGCAGTTCTTC
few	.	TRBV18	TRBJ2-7	CASSETESSYEQYF	TGTGCCAGCTCAGAGACCGAGAGCTCCTACGAGCAGTACTTC
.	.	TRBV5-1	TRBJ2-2	CASSASGVYGTGELFF	TGCGCCAGCAGCGCCTCTGGTGTCTATGGCACCGGGGAGCTGTTTTTT
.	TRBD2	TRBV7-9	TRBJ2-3	CASSPRLAVTSTDTQYF	TGTGCCAGCAGCCCGAGACTAGCGGTGACTAGCACAGATACGCAGTATTTT
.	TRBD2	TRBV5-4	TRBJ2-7	CASSLGLAGDYEQYF	TGTGCCAGCAGCTTGGGACTAGCGGGAGACTACGAGCAGTACTTC
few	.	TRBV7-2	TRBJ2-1	CASSAGLHSRNEQFF	TGTGCCAGCAGCGCCGGGCTCCATAGTCGCAATGAGCAGTTCTTC
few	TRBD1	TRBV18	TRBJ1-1	CASSPGQGSITEAFF	TGTGCCAGCTCCCCGGGACAGGGGTCGATCACTGAAGCTTTCTTT
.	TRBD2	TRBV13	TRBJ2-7	CASSLGLGLAGYSYEQYF	TGTGCCAGCAGCTTAGGCCTGGGACTAGCGGGGTATTCCTACGAGCAGTACTTC
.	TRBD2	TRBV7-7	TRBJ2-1	CASSLGGSGDNEQFF	TGTGCTAGCAGCTTAGGTGGTAGCGGGGACAATGAGCAGTTCTTC
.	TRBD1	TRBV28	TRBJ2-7	CASSLPGQGRGEQYF	TGTGCCAGCAGTTTGCCAGGACAGGGACGAGGAGAGCAGTACTTC
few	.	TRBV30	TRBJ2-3	CAWSVSGRDTQYF	TGTGCCTGGAGTGTATCCGGCCGAGATACGCAGTATTTT
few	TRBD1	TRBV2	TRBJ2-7	CASSSETGGTYEQYF	TGTGCCAGCAGTTCCGAGACAGGGGGAACCTACGAGCAGTACTTC
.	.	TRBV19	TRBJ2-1	CASSIPRYNEQFF	TGTGCCAGTAGTATTCCGCGGTACAATGAGCAGTTCTTC
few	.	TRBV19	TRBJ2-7	CASSTQGGNYEQYF	TGTGCCAGTAGTACCCAGGGGGGGAACTACGAGCAGTACTTC
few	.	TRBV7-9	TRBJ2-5	CASSLSETQYF	TGTGCCAGCAGCTTATCGGAGACCCAGTACTTC
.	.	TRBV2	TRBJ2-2	CAITFQEGGGELFF	TGTGCCATTACCTTCCAGGAGGGAGGCGGGGAGCTGTTTTTT
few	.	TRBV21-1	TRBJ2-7	CASSKVRPHYEQYF	TGTGCCAGCAGCAAAGTTAGGCCGCACTACGAGCAGTACTTC
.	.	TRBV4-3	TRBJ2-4	CASSPSLDKLAKNIQYF	.